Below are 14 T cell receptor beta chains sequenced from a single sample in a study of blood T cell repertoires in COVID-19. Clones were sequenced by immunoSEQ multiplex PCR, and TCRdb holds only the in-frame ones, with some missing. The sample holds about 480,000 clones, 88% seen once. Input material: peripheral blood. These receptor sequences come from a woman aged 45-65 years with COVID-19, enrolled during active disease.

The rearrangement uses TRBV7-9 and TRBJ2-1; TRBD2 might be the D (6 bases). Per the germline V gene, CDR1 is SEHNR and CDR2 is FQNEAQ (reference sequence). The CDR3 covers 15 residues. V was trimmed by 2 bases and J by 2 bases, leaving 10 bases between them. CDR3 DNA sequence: TGTGCCAGCAGCTTAAGCCTAGCGCCCTACAATGAGCAGTTCTTC. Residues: CASSLSLAPYNEQFF.

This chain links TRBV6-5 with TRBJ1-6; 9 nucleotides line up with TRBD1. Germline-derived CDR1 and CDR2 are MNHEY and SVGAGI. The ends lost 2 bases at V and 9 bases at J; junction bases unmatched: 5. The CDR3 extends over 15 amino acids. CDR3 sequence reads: CASSYTGGDSSPLHF. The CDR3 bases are TGTGCCAGCAGTTACACAGGGGGCGATAGTTCACCCCTCCACTTT.

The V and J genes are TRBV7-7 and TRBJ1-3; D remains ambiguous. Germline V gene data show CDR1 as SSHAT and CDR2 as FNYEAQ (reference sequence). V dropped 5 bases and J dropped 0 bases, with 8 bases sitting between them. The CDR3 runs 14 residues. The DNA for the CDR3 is TGTGCCAGCAGCCGCAGCGTCTCTGGAAACACCATATATTTT. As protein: CASSRSVSGNTIYF.

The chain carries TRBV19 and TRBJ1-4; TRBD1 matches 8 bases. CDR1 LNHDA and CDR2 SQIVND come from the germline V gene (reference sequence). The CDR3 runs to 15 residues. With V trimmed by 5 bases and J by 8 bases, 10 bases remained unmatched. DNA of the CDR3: TGTGCCAGTAGTTCGTTCGGACAGGGTTACGAAAAACTGTTTTTT. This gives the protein CASSSFGQGYEKLFF.

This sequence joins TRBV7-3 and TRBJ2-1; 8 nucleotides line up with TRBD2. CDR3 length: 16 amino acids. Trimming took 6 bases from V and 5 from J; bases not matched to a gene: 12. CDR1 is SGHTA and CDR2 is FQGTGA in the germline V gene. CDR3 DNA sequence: TGTGCCAGCAGTCATCTCGGGGGGGTTTACCACAATGAGCAGTTCTTC. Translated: CASSHLGGVYHNEQFF.

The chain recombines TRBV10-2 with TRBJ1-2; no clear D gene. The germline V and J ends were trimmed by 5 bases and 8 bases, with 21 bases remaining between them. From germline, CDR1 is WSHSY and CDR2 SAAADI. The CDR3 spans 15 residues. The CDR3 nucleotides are TGCGCCAGCAGTTCCAACAGTCGCCCCCCCTTAGGCTACACCTTC. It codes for CASSSNSRPPLGYTF.

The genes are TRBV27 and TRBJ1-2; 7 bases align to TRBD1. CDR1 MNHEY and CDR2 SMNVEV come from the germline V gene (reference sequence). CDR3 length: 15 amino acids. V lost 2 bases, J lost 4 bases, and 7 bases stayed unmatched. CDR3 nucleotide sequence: TGTGCCAGCAGTTTACAGGGGGACCCCAGCTATGGCTACACCTTC. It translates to CASSLQGDPSYGYTF.

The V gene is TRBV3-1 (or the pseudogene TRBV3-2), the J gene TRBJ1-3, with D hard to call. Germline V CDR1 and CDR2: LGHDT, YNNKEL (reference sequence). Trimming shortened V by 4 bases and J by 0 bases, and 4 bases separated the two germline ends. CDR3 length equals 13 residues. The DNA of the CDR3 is TGTGCCAGCAGCCCTTACTCTGGAAACACCATATATTTT. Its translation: CASSPYSGNTIYF.

The DNA for the CDR3 is TGTGCCAGCAGCTTAGAGGCGGGGTTAAACACAGATACGCAGTATTTT. This translates into CASSLEAGLNTDTQYF. The chain carries TRBV7-6 and TRBJ2-3, with TRBD2 as a possible D gene (6 bases). V was trimmed by 1 base and J by 2 bases, leaving 13 bases between them. CDR3 size: 16 residues. The V gene's germline CDR1 is SGHVS and CDR2 FNYEAQ.

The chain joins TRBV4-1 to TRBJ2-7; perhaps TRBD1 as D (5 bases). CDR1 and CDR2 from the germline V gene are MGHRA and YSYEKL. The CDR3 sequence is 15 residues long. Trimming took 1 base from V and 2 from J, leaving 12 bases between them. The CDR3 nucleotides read TGCGCCAGCAGCCAAGGACAGCCCATGACCTACGAGCAGTACTTC. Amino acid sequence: CASSQGQPMTYEQYF.

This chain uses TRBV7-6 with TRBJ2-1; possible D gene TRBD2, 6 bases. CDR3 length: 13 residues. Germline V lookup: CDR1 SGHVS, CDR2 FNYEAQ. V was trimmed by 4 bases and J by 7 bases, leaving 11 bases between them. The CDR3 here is CASSSPGGNEQFF. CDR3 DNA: TGTGCCAGCAGCTCCCCCGGGGGTAATGAGCAGTTCTTC.

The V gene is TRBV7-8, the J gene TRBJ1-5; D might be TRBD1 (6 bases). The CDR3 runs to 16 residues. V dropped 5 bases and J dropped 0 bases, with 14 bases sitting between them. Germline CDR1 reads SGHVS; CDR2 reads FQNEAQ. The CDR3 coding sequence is TGTGCCAGCAGCGAAACCACAGGGATTAGCAATCAGCCCCAGCATTTT. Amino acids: CASSETTGISNQPQHF. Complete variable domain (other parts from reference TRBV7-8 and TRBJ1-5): GAGVSQSPRYKVAKRGQDVALRCDPISGHVSLFWYQQALGQGPEFLTYFQNEAQLDKSGLPSDRFFAERPEGSVSTLKIQRTQQEDSAVYLCASSETTGISNQPQHFGDGTRLSIL.

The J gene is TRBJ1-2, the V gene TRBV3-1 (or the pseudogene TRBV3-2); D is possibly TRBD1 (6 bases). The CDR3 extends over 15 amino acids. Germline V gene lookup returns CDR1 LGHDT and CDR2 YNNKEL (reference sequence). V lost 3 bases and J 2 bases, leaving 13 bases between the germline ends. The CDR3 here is CASSHGTGSNYGYTF. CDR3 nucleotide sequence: TGTGCCAGCAGCCACGGCACAGGGTCCAACTATGGCTACACCTTC.

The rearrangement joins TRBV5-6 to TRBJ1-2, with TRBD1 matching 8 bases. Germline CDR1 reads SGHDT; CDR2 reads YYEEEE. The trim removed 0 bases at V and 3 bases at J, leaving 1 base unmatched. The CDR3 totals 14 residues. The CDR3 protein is CASSLGDRYYGYTF. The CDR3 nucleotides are TGTGCCAGCAGCTTGGGGGACAGGTACTATGGCTACACCTTC. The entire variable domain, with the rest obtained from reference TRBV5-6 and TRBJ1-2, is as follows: DAGVTQSPTHLIKTRGQQVTLRCSPKSGHDTVSWYQQALGQGPQFIFQYYEEEERQRGNFPDRFSGHQFPNYSSELNVNALLLGDSALYLCASSLGDRYYGYTFGSGTRLTVV.